This TCR beta chain was documented in a study of T cells in tumors after PD-1 blockade. Overall study: Treatment was either pembrolizumab 200 mg every 3 weeks or cemiplimab 350 mg every 2 weeks. Blood samples averaged around 110,000 templates (range about 23,000-260,000) and 35,000 or so unique clonotypes. A subset received ongoing vismodegib 150 mg daily alongside anti-PD-1 therapy.

The germline V gene encodes CDR1 SGHTA and CDR2 FQGTGA. The CDR3 is 17 amino acids. Trimming cost V 5 bases and J 1 base, with 20 bases left between them. Profiling relied on immunoSEQ multiplex PCR, and the TCRdb table lists in-frame clones only, not all of them. This sample carries 45,000 to 60,000 clones, just under 80% of them seen once, and the ten largest clones take 16%. Template: tumor biopsy or peripheral blood genomic DNA, about 550-6,500 ng per sample. The rearrangement uses TRBV7-3 and TRBJ1-1; D may be TRBD1 (5 bases). This clonotype originated in a human donor with basal cell carcinoma. This specimen consisted of PBMCs, obtained before anti-PD-1 treatment. The CDR3: CASSPSGSGRANTEAFF. The CDR3 coding sequence is TGTGCCAGCAGCCCCAGTGGTTCGGGCAGGGCGAACACTGAAGCTTTCTTT.